The next 19 T cell receptor beta chains were all read from a single sample in a study of blood T cell repertoires in COVID-19. Assay: immunoSEQ multiplex PCR; the TCRdb copy retains only in-frame clones and omits some. The repertoire holds 250,000 or so clones, around 83% seen once, with less than 3.5% in the top ten. The sample consisted of peripheral blood. These receptors were obtained from a woman aged 18-29 years with acute or convalescent COVID-19.

The chain is built from TRBV7-2 and TRBJ2-7, with TRBD2 matching over 11 bases. CDR1 and CDR2 (germline): SGHTA, FQGNSA. This CDR3 comprises 16 residues. With 0 bases clipped from V and 3 bases from J, the junction kept 4 bases outside the gene matches. CDR3 region: CASSLAELAGVYEQYF. In DNA, the CDR3 is TGTGCCAGCAGCTTAGCCGAACTAGCGGGGGTCTACGAGCAGTACTTC.

This clone was seen a handful of times. The genes are TRBV14 and TRBJ1-2; 9 positions match TRBD1. The CDR3 is 14 amino acids. CDR1 and CDR2 (germline): SGHDN, FVKESK. The V and J ends lost 5 bases and 6 bases, in that order; junction bases with no gene match: 7. For the CDR3, the DNA is TGTGCCAGCAGCTTGGCGGGACAGGGCGATGGCTACACCTTC. Amino acid sequence: CASSLAGQGDGYTF.

The chain uses TRBV19 and TRBJ2-1, with 10 bases lining up with TRBD2. Germline assignment: CDR1 LNHDA and CDR2 SQIVND (reference sequence). V lost 7 bases, J lost 2 bases, and 5 bases stayed unmatched. CDR3 length equals 15 residues. This CDR3 is CASNQREGPYNEQFF. DNA of the CDR3: TGTGCCAGTAACCAGCGGGAGGGCCCCTACAATGAGCAGTTCTTC.

J is TRBJ2-7 and V is TRBV5-1; 11 bases map to TRBD1. Trimming at V came to 4 bases and at J to 3 bases, leaving 3 bases not matched to a gene. The CDR3 is made up of 14 amino acids. The germline V gene has CDR1 SGHRS and CDR2 YFSETQ. In DNA form, the CDR3 reads TGCGCCAGCAGCGCCGGGACAGGGGGCTACGAGCAGTACTTC. Encoded protein: CASSAGTGGYEQYF.

The chain joins TRBV13 to TRBJ2-3, with a tentative D call TRBD2 (6 bases). V was shortened by 5 bases and J by 5 bases, with 17 bases between the two germline ends. Per the germline V gene, CDR1 is PRHDT and CDR2 is FYEKMQ (reference sequence). The CDR3 contains 15 residues. CDR3: CASSPRLDVVDTQYF. The DNA for the CDR3 is TGTGCCAGCAGCCCAAGACTAGACGTTGTAGATACGCAGTATTTT.

Written as DNA, the CDR3 is TGCGCCAGCAGCTTGAGAGGGCCTAATTCACCCCTCCACTTT. It is translated as CASSLRGPNSPLHF. The J gene is TRBJ1-6, the V gene TRBV5-1; D unresolved. The germline V gene has CDR1 SGHRS and CDR2 YFSETQ. Trimming took 1 base from V and 6 from J, leaving 8 bases between them. The CDR3 totals 14 residues.

The V gene is TRBV27, the J gene TRBJ2-7; TRBD2 agrees at 14 bases. Looked up from germline, CDR1 is MNHEY and CDR2 is SMNVEV (reference sequence). This CDR3 region has 16 residues. With 7 bases clipped from V and 6 bases from J, the junction kept 11 bases outside the gene matches. Written as DNA, the CDR3 is TGTGCCAGCACCCCAACTCCGGGACTAGCGGGAGTCGAGCAGTACTTC. This translates into CASTPTPGLAGVEQYF.

The J gene is TRBJ2-3, the V gene TRBV6-2 or TRBV6-3, with 7 bases identical to TRBD2. CDR1 and CDR2 (germline): MNHEY, SVGEGT. This CDR3 comprises 16 residues. Trimming cost V 2 bases and J 4 bases; bases outside gene matches: 9. The CDR3 spells CASSYGSGGSPDTQYF. The CDR3 DNA is TGTGCCAGCAGTTACGGGTCTGGCGGGAGCCCAGATACGCAGTATTTT.

This clone was counted between two and nine times. This chain joins TRBV29-1 and TRBJ1-1, with D possibly being TRBD1 (5 bases). V lost 6 bases and J lost 7, with 15 bases in between. The germline CDR1 and CDR2 sequences are SQVTM and ANQGSEA. The CDR3 loop spans 12 amino acids. The CDR3 nucleotides are TGCAGCGTACTGGGGGGGTGGTATGAAGCTTTCTTT. It is translated as CSVLGGWYEAFF.

V is TRBV3-1 (or the pseudogene TRBV3-2) and J is TRBJ2-7; D uncertain. The V end lost 0 bases, the J end lost 7 bases, and 13 bases lay between the germline ends. The CDR3 covers 14 residues. Germline V CDR1 and CDR2: LGHDT, YNNKEL (reference sequence). The DNA for the CDR3 is TGTGCCAGCAGCCAAGACCCCGGGTTGTGGGAGCAGTACTTC. It is translated as CASSQDPGLWEQYF.

CDR3 nucleotide sequence: TGCAGCGTTGAGAGACAAGAGACCCAGTACTTC. It translates to CSVERQETQYF. The rearrangement links TRBV29-1 to TRBJ2-5, with D uncertain. Germline CDR1 SQVTM, CDR2 ANQGSEA. V was cut by 3 bases and J by 2 bases, with 4 bases left in between. This CDR3 is built from 11 residues. Filled out from reference TRBV29-1 and TRBJ2-5, the complete variable domain reads SAVISQKPSRDICQRGTSLTIQCQVDSQVTMMFWYRQQPGQSLTLIATANQGSEATYESGFVIDKFPISRPNLTFSTLTVSNMSPEDSSIYLCSVERQETQYFGPGTRLLVL.

The CDR3 sequence is CASSLVPNAGLNEKLFF. The CDR3 nucleotides are TGTGCCAGCAGCTTAGTCCCCAACGCAGGCCTTAATGAAAAACTGTTTTTT. The J gene is TRBJ1-4, the V gene TRBV7-9; D not certain. The CDR3 length is 17 residues. Trimming shortened V by 1 base and J by 4 bases, and 16 bases separated the two germline ends. In germline, CDR1 is SEHNR, CDR2 FQNEAQ (reference sequence).

V is TRBV28 and J is TRBJ2-7, with a weak D call TRBD2 (6 bases). V lost 4 bases, J lost 4 bases, and 20 bases lay in between. CDR3 length: 16 amino acids. Germline V lookup: CDR1 MDHEN, CDR2 SYDVKM. Here the CDR3 reads CASSSPPRLGLYEQYF. CDR3 DNA sequence: TGTGCCAGCAGTTCTCCACCCCGACTAGGCCTATACGAGCAGTACTTC. The variable domain in full, with the rest retrieved from reference TRBV28 and TRBJ2-7, is DVKVTQSSRYLVKRTGEKVFLECVQDMDHENMFWYRQDPGLGLRLIYFSYDVKMKEKGDIPEGYSVSREKKERFSLILESASTNQTSMYLCASSSPPRLGLYEQYFGPGTRLTVT.

This chain connects TRBV6-5 to TRBJ2-7; a possible D gene is TRBD1 (5 bases). The CDR3 sequence is 12 residues long. Germline values: CDR1 MNHEY, CDR2 SVGAGI. Trimming shortened V by 2 bases and J by 6 bases, and 8 bases separated the two germline ends. This CDR3 is CASSYRGREQYF. The CDR3 DNA follows: TGTGCCAGCAGTTACAGGGGCCGCGAGCAGTACTTC.

The CDR3 loop reads CASSPLAGEVGEQFF. The CDR3 DNA follows: TGTGCCAGCAGCCCACTAGCGGGAGAGGTCGGTGAGCAGTTCTTC. This rearrangement joins TRBV11-2 to TRBJ2-1; TRBD2 matches 11 bases. The CDR3 has 15 amino acids. With V trimmed by 5 bases and J by 9 bases, 9 bases remained unmatched. Germline lookup yields CDR1 SGHAT and CDR2 FQNNGV.

This rearrangement joins TRBV6-6 to TRBJ2-6; D is unresolved. Germline V gene sequence: CDR1 MNHNY, CDR2 SVGAGI (reference sequence). The CDR3 contains 12 residues. Trimming left V 8 bases short and J 2 bases short, with 4 bases between. This chain's CDR3 is CASAAGANVLTF. CDR3 sequence (DNA): TGTGCCAGCGCGGCTGGGGCCAACGTCCTGACTTTC.

This chain uses TRBV12-3 or TRBV12-4 with TRBJ1-5, with D possibly matching TRBD1 (6 bases). There are 13 residues in the CDR3. Trimming took 8 bases from V and 7 from J, leaving 15 bases between them. CDR3 nucleotides: TGTGCCAGCGGCTCGGGGGGCCCCCAGCCCCAGCATTTT. It encodes CASGSGGPQPQHF.

The V call is TRBV27, the J call TRBJ2-2, with no clear D. Trimming stripped 5 bases from V and 1 base from J, with 11 bases between. Germline CDR1 is MNHEY and CDR2 is SMNVEV (reference sequence). The CDR3 runs 15 residues. CDR3 in amino acids: CASSRSAMNTGELFF. The CDR3 coding sequence is TGTGCCAGCAGTAGGAGCGCCATGAACACCGGGGAGCTGTTTTTT.

V usage is TRBV29-1 and J usage is TRBJ2-3, with TRBD2 identical over 8 bases. Per the germline V gene, CDR1 is SQVTM and CDR2 is ANQGSEA. V was clipped by 0 bases and J by 1 base; unmatched bases: 3. The CDR3 has 15 amino acids. In DNA form, the CDR3 reads TGCAGCGTTGAAGACGGGCGGGAGGGCACAGATACGCAGTATTTT. Its protein product is CSVEDGREGTDTQYF.